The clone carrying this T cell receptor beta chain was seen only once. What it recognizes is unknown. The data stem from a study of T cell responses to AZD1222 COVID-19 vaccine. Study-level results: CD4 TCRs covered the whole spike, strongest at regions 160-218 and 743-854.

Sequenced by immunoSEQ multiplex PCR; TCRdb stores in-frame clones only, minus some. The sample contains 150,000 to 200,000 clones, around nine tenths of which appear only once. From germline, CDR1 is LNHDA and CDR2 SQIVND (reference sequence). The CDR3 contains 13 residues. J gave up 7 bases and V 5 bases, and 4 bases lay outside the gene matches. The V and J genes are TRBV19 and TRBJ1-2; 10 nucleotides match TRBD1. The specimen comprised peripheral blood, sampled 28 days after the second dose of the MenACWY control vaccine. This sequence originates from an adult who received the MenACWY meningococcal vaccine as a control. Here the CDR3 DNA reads TGTGCCAGTAGTCCAGGGACAGGGGCTGGCTACACCTTC. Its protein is CASSPGTGAGYTF.